This T cell receptor (beta chain) was sequenced for a study of blood T cells in healthy people across ages (dated by TCRdb to 2014 to 2015). For the wider study: Template switching captured roughly one uniquely barcoded TCR beta cDNA molecule per two T cells in model experiments. The study measured age-related changes in TCR beta repertoire diversity using deep sequencing normalized with unique cDNA molecular identifiers. Using the same blood draw, the study looked at two additional independent replicas of 1 million unique cDNA reads for two donors, one aged 18 to 30 and the other aged 80 or older. Donors were grouped into four age groups: young (average roughly 15 years), middle-aged (over 35), aged (around 62) and long-lived (approximately 82).

The donors were a few dozen Caucasian individuals from Russia, aged roughly 6 to 100 years, who were systemically healthy. About 9.1 milliliters of peripheral blood were collected from each donor into EDTA-treated Vacutainer tubes. Ficoll-Paque density-gradient centrifugation was used to isolate PBMCs, with at least 6.5 million per sample. Total RNA, at least 5.5 micrograms per sample, was extracted from PBMCs with Trizol reagent. For every donor, flow cytometry on a PBMC aliquot measured the percentage of naive CD45RAhigh/CD27high T cells. Library preparation employed 5' RACE. The sample was run on an Illumina HiSeq 2500. A second PCR of about 7 to 12 cycles was run with a J-beta primer mix and a sample-barcoded 5' primer. Each TCR beta cDNA molecule received a unique molecular identifier from a template-switch 5' adaptor carrying 12 random nucleotides. Each sample yielded at least 3 million CDR3-containing paired-end reads. First-strand cDNA synthesis was performed from all RNA using the Mint cDNA synthesis kit, with priming by a TRBC-specific oligonucleotide. Following uracil-DNA glycosylase treatment, a first 18-cycle PCR with universal primers M1SS and BC2_uni_R was performed on all cDNA. Per the authors' processing: For normalization, 1 million high-quality reads were randomly selected from each sample, with every read carrying a distinct molecular identifier. Reads with shared molecular identifiers were discarded instead of being binned into consensus sequences. CDR3 identification, clonotype clustering and error correction used MiTCR with a Q25 quality threshold and the strictest error-elimination algorithm. Lower-bound total TCR beta diversity was estimated with a nonparametric unseen species model using Euler transformation. TCRdb's own reprocessing of the public reads used fastp at Q25 and MiXCR and kept productive beta chains. Rows with one shared CDR3 protein collapse into an entry with the most common genes and DNA. These V and J calls are TCRdb output, not the study's own analysis. The sample yields about 1 million distinct CDR3 sequences; 20% to 25% were counted once. Around 0.75% of the sample is taken by the ten largest.

The junction shows trimming of 0 bases on V and 4 bases on J, plus 15 bases between the germline ends. CDR1 and CDR2 are drawn from the germline V gene: SGHTA, FQGNSA. The CDR3 numbers 16 residues from cysteine through phenylalanine. Solely the CDR3 DNA is kept, with 48 bases framed from the first base. This clonotype was seen only once. Its antigen is unknown. Per-nucleotide qualities are absent, and no much larger clonotype sits a single base away. Beyond this particular receptor, the publication reports: Total diversity estimates from one million sequenced T cells were considered lower bounds and underestimates. Compared with the aged group, the long-lived group had more naive CD4+ T cells, fewer expanded clones and increased TCR diversity, suggesting age selection. Since profiling was done on bulk unsorted PBMCs, naive and antigen-experienced compartments could not be conclusively compared. There was a strong correlation between observed TCR beta diversity and the percentage of naive T cells measured by flow cytometry. Because the CMV infection status of the donors was unknown, age-related changes in expanded clonotypes may potentially have been confounded. As age increased, observed TCR beta diversity per million T cells dropped in a roughly linear way, and a significant reduction was already evident by age 40.

The data also belong to a second study, concerning T cells of mothers and their children. As the second study states: Donors were nine systemically healthy Caucasian individuals: three mothers and their six children. cDNA synthesis consumed the entire amount of extracted RNA, loaded at about 1.5 ug RNA in each 15 ul reaction. In the second PCR, the M1S primer introduced both the sample barcodes and 2-4 random nucleotides. Over 8 million TCR beta CDR3 reads were obtained for each mother, and 3 million to 3.5 million reads were obtained for each child. In both related and unrelated pairs, thymic selection shapes the output of TCR recombination in a similar way, with inherited differences having only a minor effect. Normalized repertoire overlap in related mother-child pairs was always slightly higher than in unrelated mother-child pairs, but the difference was never significant. Persistent microchimeric T cell clones were not detected, at a sensitivity of about 100 clones per million clonotypes. To look for features that set related mother-child pairs apart from unrelated individuals, the researchers ran deep NGS to compare the TCR beta repertoires of mothers and children. On average, the children were approximately 11 +/- 4 years old, while the mothers were about 40 +/- 4 years old. After adapter ligation with NEBNext reagents, the libraries were sequenced on Illumina HiSeq 2000 with 100+100 nt paired-end reads. To prevent cross-contamination, the mother and child libraries were prepared one month apart and sequenced in separate runs. Each donor had between about 450,000 and 2,300,000 distinct TCR beta clonotypes identified. Naive TCR beta clonotypes were estimated from low-frequency clonotypes matched to each donor's FACS-determined naive share, without sorting.

The sequence links TRBV7-2 to TRBJ2-5, with TRBD2 tentatively as D gene (6 bases match). This receptor was taken from a girl aged 2-15 years in good health. The specimen was blood. The CDR3 protein is CASSLAGLGGPETQYF. Read as DNA, the sequence is TGTGCCAGCAGCTTAGCGGGACTGGGTGGTCCAGAGACCCAGTACTTC.